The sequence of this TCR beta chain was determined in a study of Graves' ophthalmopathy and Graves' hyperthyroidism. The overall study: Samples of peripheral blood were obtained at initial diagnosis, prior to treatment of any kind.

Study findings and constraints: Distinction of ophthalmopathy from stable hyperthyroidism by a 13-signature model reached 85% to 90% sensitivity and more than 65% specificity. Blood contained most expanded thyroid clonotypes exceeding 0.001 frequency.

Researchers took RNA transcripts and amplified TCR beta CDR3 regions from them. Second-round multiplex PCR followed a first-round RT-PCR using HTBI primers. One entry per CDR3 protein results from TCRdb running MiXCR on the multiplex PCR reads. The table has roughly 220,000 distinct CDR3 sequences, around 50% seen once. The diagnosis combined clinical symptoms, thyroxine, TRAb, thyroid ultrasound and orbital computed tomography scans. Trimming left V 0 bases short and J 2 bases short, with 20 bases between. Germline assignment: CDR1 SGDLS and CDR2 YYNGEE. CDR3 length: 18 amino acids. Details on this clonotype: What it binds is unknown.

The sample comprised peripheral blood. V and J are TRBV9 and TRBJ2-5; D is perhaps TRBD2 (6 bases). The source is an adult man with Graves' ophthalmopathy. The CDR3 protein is CASSVATGSGPLQETQYF. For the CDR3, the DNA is TGTGCCAGCAGCGTAGCTACCGGGAGCGGACCACTTCAAGAGACCCAGTACTTC.